The rows below give T cell receptor beta chains drawn from one sample of a study of T cell changes during pregnancy in multiple sclerosis. Generated by immunoSEQ multiplex PCR, the TCRdb table keeps only in-frame clones and is missing some. The sample contains tens of thousands of clones, approximately 91% of which appear only once. The sequencing used peripheral blood, collected in the second trimester of pregnancy. The receptors come from a female donor in good health, enrolled as a control in a pregnancy study. Both conserved end residues are trimmed from each CDR3. A D gene is named only where the DNA matches it firmly. The size field is filled for only some rows; it gives once, few, many or a size class.

j_call d_call v_call clone_size cdr3_aa
TRBJ2-3 TRBD2 TRBV18 . ASSPPRSGGIRDTQY
TRBJ2-1 TRBD2 TRBV4-3 . ASSLIAGGYNEQF
TRBJ1-1 . TRBV6-5 . ASSTVRYTEAF
TRBJ2-1 . TRBV11-2 . ASISTRRNEQF
TRBJ2-1 TRBD1 TRBV6-4 few ASSPGQEHNEQF
TRBJ1-4 . TRBV29-1 . SVVGGEKLF
TRBJ2-7 TRBD2 TRBV27 . ASSPSVAGVEQY
TRBJ1-3 . TRBV30 . AWSARGGNTIY
TRBJ1-2 . TRBV9 . ASSVGSANYGYT
TRBJ2-2 TRBD2 TRBV2 . ASRPGTSGSTGELF
TRBJ1-5 TRBD1 TRBV6-5 . ASGHRGNNQPQH
TRBJ1-2 TRBD1 TRBV18 once ASSPGTGGYT
TRBJ2-1 TRBD2 TRBV15 . ATSTKREGHNEQF
TRBJ1-4 . TRBV5-8 . ASSPWVREGNEKLF
TRBJ1-2 TRBD1 TRBV5-1 . ASSAGQAANYGYT
TRBJ1-1 TRBD1 TRBV30 . AWDRGPNTEAF
TRBJ2-7 TRBD1 TRBV11-3 . ASSLGQGAREQY
TRBJ2-1 . TRBV7-9 . ATSSSGRYNEQF
TRBJ2-2 TRBD1 TRBV28 . ASSLTGGDTGELF
TRBJ2-7 . TRBV30 . AWSVWSGPYEQY
TRBJ2-7 . TRBV7-2 . ASSLVGGGSYEQY
TRBJ1-6 TRBD1 TRBV9 . ASSVEGQGGSPLH
TRBJ1-2 . TRBV6-1 . ASSETGPYGYT
TRBJ2-1 TRBD2 TRBV29-1 . SVPNSGRARNEQF
TRBJ2-6 . TRBV19 . ASDTGSSGANVLT
TRBJ2-1 TRBD2 TRBV5-1 . ASSLVTSGSRNNEQF
TRBJ1-1 TRBD1 TRBV7-2 . ASSFNRGGEAF
TRBJ1-6 . TRBV14 . ASSQDFVRSPLH
TRBJ1-3 TRBD1 TRBV5-3 . ARSQDRRGLHSSGNTIY
TRBJ1-2 . TRBV6-6 . ASRISGQGGYT
TRBJ2-2 . TRBV19 . ASGKGHLNTGELF
TRBJ2-5 . TRBV5-1 . ASSLEQGQETQY
TRBJ1-4 . TRBV18 . ASSRGHVNEKLF
TRBJ2-3 . TRBV9 few ASSVMQGWGSDTQY
TRBJ1-6 . TRBV18 . ASSPGRGGNSPLH
TRBJ2-5 TRBD1 TRBV5-1 . ASSLEGQGAETQY
TRBJ1-1 . TRBV29-1 few SVDLDRIGEAF
TRBJ2-7 TRBD1 TRBV18 few ASSIGQDRLQY
TRBJ1-6 . TRBV7-9 once ASSLGPNSPLH
TRBJ2-7 . TRBV5-1 . ASSLDQGSSYEQY
TRBJ2-7 TRBD1 TRBV13 . ASSLRQGTHEQY
TRBJ2-5 TRBD2 TRBV18 . ASSPRFSGGIAQETQY
TRBJ2-2 TRBD1 TRBV4-2 . ASSQARRGQFGSTGELF
TRBJ1-4 . TRBV27 . ASSHGGSKEKLF
TRBJ1-2 TRBD1 TRBV25-1 . ASSAQGVGYGYT
TRBJ2-3 TRBD2 TRBV9 . ASSVRTSGGAGDTQY
TRBJ1-5 TRBD1 TRBV19 . ASKAGGVLNQPQH
TRBJ1-5 . TRBV28 . ASRRDGGNLGPQH
TRBJ2-7 TRBD2 TRBV27 . ASRGGSKEQY
TRBJ2-7 . TRBV7-8 . ASSSNARGYEQY
TRBJ2-5 . TRBV6-1 . ASSDFRSDMETQY
TRBJ1-2 . TRBV15 . ATSRDFPGNVGYT
TRBJ1-2 . TRBV7-9 . ASSHTGGTNYGYT
TRBJ2-5 . TRBV11-2 . ASSLGRTQY
TRBJ2-4 . TRBV7-2 once ASSPMTAILNIQY
TRBJ1-5 . TRBV2 few ASSYIPSGPQH
TRBJ1-1 . TRBV5-1 . ASSPTTPNTEAF